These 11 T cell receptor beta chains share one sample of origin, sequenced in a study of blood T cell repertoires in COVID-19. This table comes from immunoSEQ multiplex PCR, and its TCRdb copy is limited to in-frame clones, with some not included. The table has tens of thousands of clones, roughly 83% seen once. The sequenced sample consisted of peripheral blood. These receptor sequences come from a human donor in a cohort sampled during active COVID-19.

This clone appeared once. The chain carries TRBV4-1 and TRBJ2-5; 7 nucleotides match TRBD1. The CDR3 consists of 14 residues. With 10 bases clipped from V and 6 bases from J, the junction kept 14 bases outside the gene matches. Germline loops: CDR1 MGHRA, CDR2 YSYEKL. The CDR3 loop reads CAIHRPTGSKTQYF. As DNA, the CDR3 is TGCGCCATCCACAGGCCGACAGGGTCAAAGACCCAGTACTTC.

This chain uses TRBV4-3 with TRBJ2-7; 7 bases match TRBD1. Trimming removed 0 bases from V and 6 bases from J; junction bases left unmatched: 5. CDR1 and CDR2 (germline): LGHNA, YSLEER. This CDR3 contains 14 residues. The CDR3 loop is CASSQDSWTGEQYF. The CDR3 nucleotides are TGCGCCAGCAGCCAAGACAGCTGGACAGGCGAGCAGTACTTC.

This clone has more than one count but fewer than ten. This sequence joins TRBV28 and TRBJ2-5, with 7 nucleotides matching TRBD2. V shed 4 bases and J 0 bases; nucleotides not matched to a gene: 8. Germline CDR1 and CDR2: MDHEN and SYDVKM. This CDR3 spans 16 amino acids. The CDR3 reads CASSSPGTTYQETQYF. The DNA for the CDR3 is TGTGCCAGCAGTTCCCCAGGGACTACCTACCAAGAGACCCAGTACTTC.

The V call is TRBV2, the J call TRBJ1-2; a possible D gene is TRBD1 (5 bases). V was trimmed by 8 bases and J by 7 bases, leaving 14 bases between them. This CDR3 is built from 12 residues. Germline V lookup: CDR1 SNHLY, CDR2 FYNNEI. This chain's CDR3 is CASFTAGPGYTF. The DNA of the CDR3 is TGTGCCAGCTTTACCGCAGGGCCTGGCTACACCTTC.

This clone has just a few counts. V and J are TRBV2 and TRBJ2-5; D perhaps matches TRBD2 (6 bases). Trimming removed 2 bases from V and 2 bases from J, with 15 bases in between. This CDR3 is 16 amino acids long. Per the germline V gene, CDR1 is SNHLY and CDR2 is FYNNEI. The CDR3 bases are TGTGCCAGCAGTGAAACTCGGGACGGGAGTCAAGAGACCCAGTACTTC. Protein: CASSETRDGSQETQYF.

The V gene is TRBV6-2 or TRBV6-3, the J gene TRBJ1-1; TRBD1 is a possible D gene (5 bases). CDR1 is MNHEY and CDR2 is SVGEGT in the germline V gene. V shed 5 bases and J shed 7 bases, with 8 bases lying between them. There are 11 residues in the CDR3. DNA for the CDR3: TGTGCCAGCAGTAAGGGGCATGAAGCTTTCTTT. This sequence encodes CASSKGHEAFF.

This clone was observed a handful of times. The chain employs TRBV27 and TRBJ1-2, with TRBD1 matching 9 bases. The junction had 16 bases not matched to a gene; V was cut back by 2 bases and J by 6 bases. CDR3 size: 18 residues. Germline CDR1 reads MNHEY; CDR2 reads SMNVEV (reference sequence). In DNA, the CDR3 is TGTGCCAGCAGTTTACGACTTCCGTTCGGGACAGGGATGAATGGCTACACCTTC. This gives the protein CASSLRLPFGTGMNGYTF.

This chain's CDR3 is CASSTTGGTEAFF. In DNA form, the CDR3 reads TGCGCCAGCAGCACCACAGGGGGGACTGAAGCTTTCTTT. This chain connects TRBV10-1 to TRBJ1-1; 8 positions match TRBD1. The CDR3 length is 13 residues. With V trimmed by 6 bases and J by 5 bases, 5 bases remained unmatched. Germline CDR1 is WNHNN and CDR2 is SYGVQD (reference sequence).

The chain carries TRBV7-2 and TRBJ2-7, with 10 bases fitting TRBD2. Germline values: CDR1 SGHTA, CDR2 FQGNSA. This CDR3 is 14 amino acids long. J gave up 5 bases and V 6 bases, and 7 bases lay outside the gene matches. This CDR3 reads CASRKAGGPNEQYF. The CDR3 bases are TGTGCCAGCAGGAAAGCGGGGGGGCCGAACGAGCAGTACTTC.

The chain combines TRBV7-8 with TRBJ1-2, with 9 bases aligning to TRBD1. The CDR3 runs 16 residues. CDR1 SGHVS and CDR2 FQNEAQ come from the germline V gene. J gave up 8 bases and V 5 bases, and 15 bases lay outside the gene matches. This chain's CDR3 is CASSLTYSGTGPGYTF. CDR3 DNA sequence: TGTGCCAGCAGCCTCACTTACTCCGGGACAGGGCCCGGCTACACCTTC.

The chain's CDR3 is CASSQGSSNEKLFF. The CDR3, as DNA: TGTGCCAGCAGCCAAGGTTCCAGTAATGAAAAACTGTTTTTT. The J gene is TRBJ1-4, the V gene TRBV4-2; D call uncertain. The V gene lost 1 base and the J gene lost 4 bases, with 7 bases spanning the gap. The V gene's germline CDR1 is LGHNA and CDR2 YNFKEQ. This CDR3 region has 14 residues.